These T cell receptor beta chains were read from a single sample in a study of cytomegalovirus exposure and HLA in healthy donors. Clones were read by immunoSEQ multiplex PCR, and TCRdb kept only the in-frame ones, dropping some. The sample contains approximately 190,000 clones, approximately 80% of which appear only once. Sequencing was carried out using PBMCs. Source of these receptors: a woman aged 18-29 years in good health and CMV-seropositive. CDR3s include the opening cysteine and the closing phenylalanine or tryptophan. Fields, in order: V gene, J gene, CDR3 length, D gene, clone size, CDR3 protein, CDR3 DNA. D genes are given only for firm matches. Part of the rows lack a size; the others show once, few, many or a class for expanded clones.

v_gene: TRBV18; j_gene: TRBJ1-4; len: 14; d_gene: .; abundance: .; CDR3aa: CASSPGGSAEKLFF; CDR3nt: TGTGCCAGCTCACCAGGAGGGTCCGCCGAAAAACTGTTTTTT
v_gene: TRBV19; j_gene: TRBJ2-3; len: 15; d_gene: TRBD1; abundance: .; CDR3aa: CATSLGGHGTDTQYF; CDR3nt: TGTGCCACCTCCCTAGGGGGCCACGGCACAGATACGCAGTATTTT
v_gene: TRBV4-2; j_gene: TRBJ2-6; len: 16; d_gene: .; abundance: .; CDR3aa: CASSQDSSSGANGLTF; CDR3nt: TGTGCCAGCAGCCAAGATTCCTCCTCTGGGGCCAACGGCCTGACTTTC
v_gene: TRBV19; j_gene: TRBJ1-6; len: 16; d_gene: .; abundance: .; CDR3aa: CASSLRQGILDSPLHF; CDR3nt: TGTGCCAGTAGCCTGAGGCAGGGGATATTAGATTCACCCCTCCACTTT
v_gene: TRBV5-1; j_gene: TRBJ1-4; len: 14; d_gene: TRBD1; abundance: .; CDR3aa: CASSVQGQGEKLFF; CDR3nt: TGCGCCAGCAGCGTACAGGGGCAAGGCGAAAAACTGTTTTTT
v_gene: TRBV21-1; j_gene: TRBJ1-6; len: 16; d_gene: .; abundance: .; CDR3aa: CASSKNRGGRDSPLHF; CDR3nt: TGTGCCAGCAGCAAGAACAGGGGAGGTAGGGATTCACCCCTCCACTTT
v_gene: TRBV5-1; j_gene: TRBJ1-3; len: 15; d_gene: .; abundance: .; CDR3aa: CASRDIRFSGNTIYF; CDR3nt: TGCGCCAGTCGGGACATTCGCTTCTCTGGAAACACCATATATTTT
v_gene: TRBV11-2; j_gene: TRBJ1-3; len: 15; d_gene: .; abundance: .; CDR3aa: CASSLYAGAGNTIYF; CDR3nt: TGTGCCAGCAGTTTATATGCCGGAGCTGGAAACACCATATATTTT
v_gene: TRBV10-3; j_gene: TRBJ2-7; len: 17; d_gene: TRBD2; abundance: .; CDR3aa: CAISNSGGRGGPYEQYF; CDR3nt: TGTGCCATCAGCAACTCCGGAGGGCGGGGGGGCCCCTACGAGCAGTACTTC
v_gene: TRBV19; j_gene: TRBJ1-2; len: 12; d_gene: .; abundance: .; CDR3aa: CASSIGGNGYTF; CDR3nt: TGTGCCAGTAGTATAGGGGGCAATGGCTACACCTTC
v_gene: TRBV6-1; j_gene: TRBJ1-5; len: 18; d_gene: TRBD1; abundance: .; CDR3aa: CASSEYLDRGYSNQPQHF; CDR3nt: TGTGCCAGCAGTGAATATCTCGACAGGGGGTATAGCAATCAGCCCCAGCATTTT
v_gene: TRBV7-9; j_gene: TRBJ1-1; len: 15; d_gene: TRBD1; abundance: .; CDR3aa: CASSFTGGGGTEAFF; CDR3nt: TGTGCCAGCAGCTTCACAGGGGGCGGCGGCACTGAAGCTTTCTTT
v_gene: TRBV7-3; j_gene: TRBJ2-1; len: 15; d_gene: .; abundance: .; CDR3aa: CASSLTLARYDEQFF; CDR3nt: TGTGCCAGCAGCTTAACCCTAGCCCGATATGATGAGCAGTTCTTC
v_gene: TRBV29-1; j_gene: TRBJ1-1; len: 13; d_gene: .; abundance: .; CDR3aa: CSVEDIPGAEAFF; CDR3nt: TGCAGCGTTGAAGATATTCCGGGGGCTGAAGCTTTCTTT
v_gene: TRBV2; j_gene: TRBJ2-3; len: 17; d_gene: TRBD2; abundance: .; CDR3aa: CASSDLRLAGGTDTQYF; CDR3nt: TGTGCCAGCAGTGACCTACGACTAGCGGGGGGGACAGATACGCAGTATTTT
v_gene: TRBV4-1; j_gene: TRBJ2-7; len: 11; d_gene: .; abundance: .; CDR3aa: CASGNAGEQYF; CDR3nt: TGCGCCAGTGGTAACGCGGGAGAGCAGTACTTC
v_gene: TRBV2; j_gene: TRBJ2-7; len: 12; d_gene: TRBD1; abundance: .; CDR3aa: CASSGTAYEQYF; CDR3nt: TGTGCCAGCAGCGGGACAGCCTACGAGCAGTACTTC
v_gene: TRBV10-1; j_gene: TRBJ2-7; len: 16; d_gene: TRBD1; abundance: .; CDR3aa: CASSESARTGGYEQYF; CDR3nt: TGCGCCAGCAGTGAGTCCGCCCGGACAGGGGGCTACGAGCAGTACTTC
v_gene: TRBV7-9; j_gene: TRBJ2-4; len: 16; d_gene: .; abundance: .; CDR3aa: CASSPGQLLAKNIQYF; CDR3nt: TGTGCCAGCAGCCCAGGACAACTGCTAGCCAAAAACATTCAGTACTTC
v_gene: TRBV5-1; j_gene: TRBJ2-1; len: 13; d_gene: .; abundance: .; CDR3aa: CASSLDSYNEQFF; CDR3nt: TGCGCCAGCAGCTTGGACAGCTACAATGAGCAGTTCTTC
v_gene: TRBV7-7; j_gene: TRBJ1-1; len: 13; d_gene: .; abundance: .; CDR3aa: CASSTGMNTEAFF; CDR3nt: TGTGCCAGCAGCACCGGGATGAACACTGAAGCTTTCTTT
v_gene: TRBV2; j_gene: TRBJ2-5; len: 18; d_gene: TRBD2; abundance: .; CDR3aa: CASSERFGVAGYQETQYF; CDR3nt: TGTGCCAGCAGTGAGCGATTCGGGGTAGCGGGGTACCAAGAGACCCAGTACTTC
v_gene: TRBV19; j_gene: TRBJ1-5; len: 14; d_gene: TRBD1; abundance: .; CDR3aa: CASDQGVGGQPQHF; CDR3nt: TGTGCCAGTGATCAGGGGGTGGGTGGGCAGCCCCAGCATTTT
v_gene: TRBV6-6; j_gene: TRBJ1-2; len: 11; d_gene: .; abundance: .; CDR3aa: CASSSGGGYTF; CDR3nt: TGTGCCAGCAGTTCCGGGGGAGGCTACACCTTC
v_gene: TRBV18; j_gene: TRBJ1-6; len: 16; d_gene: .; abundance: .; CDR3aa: CASSPVIRERNSPLHF; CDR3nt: TGTGCCAGCTCACCAGTAATCAGGGAACGGAATTCACCCCTCCACTTT
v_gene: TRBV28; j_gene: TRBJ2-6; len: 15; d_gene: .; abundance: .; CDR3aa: CASRRVWSGANVLTF; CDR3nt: TGTGCCAGCCGGAGAGTGTGGTCTGGGGCCAACGTCCTGACTTTC
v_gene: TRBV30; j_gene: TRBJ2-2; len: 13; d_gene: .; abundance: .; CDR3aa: CAWRVLLAGELFF; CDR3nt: TGTGCCTGGAGAGTACTGTTGGCCGGGGAGCTGTTTTTT
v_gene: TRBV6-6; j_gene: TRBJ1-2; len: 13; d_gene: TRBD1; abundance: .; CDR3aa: CASSSSGGGGYTF; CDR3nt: TGTGCCAGCAGTTCTTCAGGGGGCGGGGGCTACACCTTC
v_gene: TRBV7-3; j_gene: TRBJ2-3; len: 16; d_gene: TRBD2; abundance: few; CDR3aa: CASSTLAGGVTDTQYF; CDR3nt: TGTGCCAGCAGCACACTAGCGGGGGGCGTCACAGATACGCAGTATTTT
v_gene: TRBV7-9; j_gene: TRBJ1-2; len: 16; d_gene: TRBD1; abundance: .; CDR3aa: CASSTRPGTGFGGYTF; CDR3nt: TGTGCCAGCAGCACCCGTCCCGGGACAGGGTTTGGCGGCTACACCTTC
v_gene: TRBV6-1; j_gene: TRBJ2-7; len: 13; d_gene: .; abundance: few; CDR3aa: CASRHRDSYEQYF; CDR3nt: TGTGCCAGCAGGCACCGGGACTCCTACGAGCAGTACTTC
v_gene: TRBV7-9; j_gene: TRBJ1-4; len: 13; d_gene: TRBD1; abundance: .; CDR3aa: CASGAGGNEKLFF; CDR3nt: TGTGCCAGCGGAGCAGGGGGTAATGAAAAACTGTTTTTT
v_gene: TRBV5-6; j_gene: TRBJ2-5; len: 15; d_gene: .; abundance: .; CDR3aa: CASSLLGGAQETQYF; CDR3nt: TGTGCCAGCAGCCTCCTTGGGGGGGCCCAAGAGACCCAGTACTTC
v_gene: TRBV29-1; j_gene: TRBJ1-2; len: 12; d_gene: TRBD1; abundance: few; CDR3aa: CSVQGTGYGYTF; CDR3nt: TGCAGCGTTCAGGGGACAGGCTATGGCTACACCTTC
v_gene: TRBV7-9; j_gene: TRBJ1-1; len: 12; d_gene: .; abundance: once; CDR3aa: CASSLGGIRAFF; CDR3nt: TGTGCCAGCAGCTTAGGCGGCATTAGGGCTTTCTTT
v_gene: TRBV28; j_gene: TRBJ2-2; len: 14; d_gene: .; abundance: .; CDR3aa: CASKGGENTGELFF; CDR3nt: TGTGCCAGCAAGGGGGGGGAGAACACCGGGGAGCTGTTTTTT
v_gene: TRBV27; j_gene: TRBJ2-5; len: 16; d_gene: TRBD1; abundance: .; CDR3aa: CASSPLGTAKQETQYF; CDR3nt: TGTGCCAGCAGCCCTCTAGGGACAGCTAAGCAAGAGACCCAGTACTTC
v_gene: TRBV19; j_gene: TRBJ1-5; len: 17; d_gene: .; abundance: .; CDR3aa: CASSITRPSFADQPQHF; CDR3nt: TGTGCCAGTAGTATAACCAGACCGAGTTTCGCGGATCAGCCCCAGCATTTT
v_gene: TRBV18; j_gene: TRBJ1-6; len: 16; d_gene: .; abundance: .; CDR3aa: CASSPVQGSYNSPLHF; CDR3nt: TGTGCCAGCTCACCCGTCCAGGGAAGTTATAATTCACCCCTCCACTTT
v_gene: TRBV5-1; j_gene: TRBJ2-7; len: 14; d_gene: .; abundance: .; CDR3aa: CASSLVTGPYEQYF; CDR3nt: TGCGCCAGCAGCTTGGTAACAGGGCCCTACGAGCAGTACTTC
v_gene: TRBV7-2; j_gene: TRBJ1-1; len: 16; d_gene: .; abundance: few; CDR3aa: CASSLQDSQRGTEAFF; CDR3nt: TGTGCCAGCAGCTTGCAGGACAGTCAGAGGGGCACTGAAGCTTTCTTT
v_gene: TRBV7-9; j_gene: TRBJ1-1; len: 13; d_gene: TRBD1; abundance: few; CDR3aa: CASSFGGGLEAFF; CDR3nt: TGTGCCAGCAGCTTCGGAGGGGGCCTTGAAGCTTTCTTT
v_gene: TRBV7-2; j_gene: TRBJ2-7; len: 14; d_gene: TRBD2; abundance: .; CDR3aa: CASSLASGDYEQYF; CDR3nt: TGTGCCAGCAGCTTAGCTAGCGGGGACTACGAGCAGTACTTC
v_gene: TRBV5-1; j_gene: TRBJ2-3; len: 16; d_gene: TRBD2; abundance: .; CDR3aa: CASSGQTSGGSNTQYF; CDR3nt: TGCGCCAGCAGCGGGCAGACTAGCGGGGGGTCGAATACGCAGTATTTT
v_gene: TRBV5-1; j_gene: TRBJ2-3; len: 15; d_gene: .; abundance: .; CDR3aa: CASSFSRGGTDTQYF; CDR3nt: TGCGCCAGCAGCTTCAGCCGCGGGGGCACAGATACGCAGTATTTT
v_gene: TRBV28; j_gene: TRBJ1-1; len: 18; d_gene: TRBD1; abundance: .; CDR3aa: CASSLLLPADRLNTEAFF; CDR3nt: TGTGCCAGCAGTTTATTACTACCCGCGGACAGGCTGAACACTGAAGCTTTCTTT
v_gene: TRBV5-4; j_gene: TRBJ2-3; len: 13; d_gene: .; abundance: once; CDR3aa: CASSLRIEITQYF; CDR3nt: TGTGCCAGCAGCTTGAGAATAGAGATTACGCAGTATTTT
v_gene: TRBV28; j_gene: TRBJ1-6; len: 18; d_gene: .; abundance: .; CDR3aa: CASSLSIFGSPGNSPLHF; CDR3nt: TGTGCCAGCAGTTTGTCAATATTCGGTTCCCCGGGAAATTCACCCCTCCACTTT
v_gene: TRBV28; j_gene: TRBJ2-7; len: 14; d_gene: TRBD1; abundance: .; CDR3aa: CASRLDREIHEQYF; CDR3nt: TGTGCCAGCAGATTGGACAGGGAGATCCACGAGCAGTACTTC
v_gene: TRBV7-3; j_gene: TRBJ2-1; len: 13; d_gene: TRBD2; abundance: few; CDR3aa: CASSIGTSVEQFF; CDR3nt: TGTGCCAGCAGCATCGGGACTAGCGTTGAGCAGTTCTTC
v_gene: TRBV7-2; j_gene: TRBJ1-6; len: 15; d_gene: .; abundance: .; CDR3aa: CASSSKSGDSSPLHF; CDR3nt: TGTGCCAGCAGCTCGAAATCCGGGGATAGTTCACCCCTCCACTTT
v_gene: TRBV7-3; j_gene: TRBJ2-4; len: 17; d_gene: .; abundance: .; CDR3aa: CASILFRGTLAKNSQYF; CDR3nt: TGTGCCAGCATCCTTTTCCGGGGAACCTTAGCCAAAAACAGTCAGTACTTC
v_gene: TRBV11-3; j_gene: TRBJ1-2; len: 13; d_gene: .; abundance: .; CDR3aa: CASSPDSAYGYTF; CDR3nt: TGTGCCAGCAGCCCTGACAGTGCCTATGGCTACACCTTC
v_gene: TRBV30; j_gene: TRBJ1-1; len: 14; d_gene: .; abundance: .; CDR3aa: CAWSVGGLDTEAFF; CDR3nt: TGTGCCTGGAGTGTAGGCGGGTTGGACACTGAAGCTTTCTTT
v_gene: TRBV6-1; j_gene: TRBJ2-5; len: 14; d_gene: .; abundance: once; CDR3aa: CASSEDVGGETQYF; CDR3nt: TGTGCCAGCAGTGAGGACGTGGGGGGAGAGACCCAGTACTTC